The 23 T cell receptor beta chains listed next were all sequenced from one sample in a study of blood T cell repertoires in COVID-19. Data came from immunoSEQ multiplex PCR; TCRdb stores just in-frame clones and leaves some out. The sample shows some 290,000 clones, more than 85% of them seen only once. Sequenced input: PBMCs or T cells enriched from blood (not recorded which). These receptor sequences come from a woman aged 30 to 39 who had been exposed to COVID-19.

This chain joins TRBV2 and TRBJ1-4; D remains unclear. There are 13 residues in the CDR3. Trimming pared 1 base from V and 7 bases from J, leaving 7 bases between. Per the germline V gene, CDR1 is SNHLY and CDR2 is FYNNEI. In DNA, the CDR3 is TGTGCCAGCAGTGAAGTGGGGAGTGAAAAACTGTTTTTT. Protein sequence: CASSEVGSEKLFF.

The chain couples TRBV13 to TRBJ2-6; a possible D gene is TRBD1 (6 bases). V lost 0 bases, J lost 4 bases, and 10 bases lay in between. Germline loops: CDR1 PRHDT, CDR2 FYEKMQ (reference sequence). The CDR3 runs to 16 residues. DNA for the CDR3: TGTGCCAGCAGCTTAGGCCAGGGGCCGGGGGCCAACGTCCTGACTTTC. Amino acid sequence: CASSLGQGPGANVLTF.

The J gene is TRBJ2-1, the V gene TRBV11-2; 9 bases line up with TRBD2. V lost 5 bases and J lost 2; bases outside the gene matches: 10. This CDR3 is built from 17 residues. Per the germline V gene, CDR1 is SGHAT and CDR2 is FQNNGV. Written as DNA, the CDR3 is TGTGCCAGCAGCCGAGTGTGGGGCGGGGGGGCCTACAATGAGCAGTTCTTC. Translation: CASSRVWGGGAYNEQFF.

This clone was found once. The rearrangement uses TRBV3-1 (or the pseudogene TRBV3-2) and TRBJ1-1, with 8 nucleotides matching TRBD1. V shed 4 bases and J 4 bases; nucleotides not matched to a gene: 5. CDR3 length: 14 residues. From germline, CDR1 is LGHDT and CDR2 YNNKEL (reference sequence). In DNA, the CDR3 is TGTGCCAGCAGCCGTGGACAGGGAAGCACTGAAGCTTTCTTT. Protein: CASSRGQGSTEAFF.

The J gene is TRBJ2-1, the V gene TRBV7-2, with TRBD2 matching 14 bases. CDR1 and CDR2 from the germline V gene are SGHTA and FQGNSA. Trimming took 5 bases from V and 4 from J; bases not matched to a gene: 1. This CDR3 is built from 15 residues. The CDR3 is CASSGTSGSYNEQFF. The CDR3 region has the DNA TGTGCCAGCAGCGGGACTAGCGGGAGTTACAATGAGCAGTTCTTC.

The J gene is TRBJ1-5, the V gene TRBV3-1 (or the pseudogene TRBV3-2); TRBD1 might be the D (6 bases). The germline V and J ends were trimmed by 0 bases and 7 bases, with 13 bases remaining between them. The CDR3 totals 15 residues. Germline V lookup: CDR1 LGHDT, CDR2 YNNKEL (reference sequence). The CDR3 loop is CASSQDYGGRQPQHF. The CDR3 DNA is TGTGCCAGCAGCCAAGATTACGGGGGGCGGCAGCCCCAGCATTTT.

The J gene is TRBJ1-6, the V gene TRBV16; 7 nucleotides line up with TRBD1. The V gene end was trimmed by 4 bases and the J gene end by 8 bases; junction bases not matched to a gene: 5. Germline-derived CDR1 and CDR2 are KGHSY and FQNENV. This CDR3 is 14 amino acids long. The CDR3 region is CASSLTGSDSPLHF. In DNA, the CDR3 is TGTGCCAGCAGCCTGACAGGGAGTGATTCACCCCTCCACTTT. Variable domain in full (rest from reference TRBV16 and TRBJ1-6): GEEVAQTPKHLVRGEGQKAKLYCAPIKGHSYVFWYQQVLKNEFKFLISFQNENVFDETGMPKERFSAKCLPNSPCSLEIQATKLEDSAVYFCASSLTGSDSPLHFGNGTRLTVT.

The CDR3 sequence: CASSVHRDQETQYF. CDR3 bases: TGTGCCAGCAGCGTGCACAGGGACCAAGAGACCCAGTACTTC. The chain couples TRBV7-2 to TRBJ2-5; D possibly corresponds to TRBD1 (6 bases). The germline gives CDR1 SGHTA, CDR2 FQGNSA. Trimming stripped 5 bases from V and 0 bases from J, with 10 bases between. CDR3 size: 14 residues.

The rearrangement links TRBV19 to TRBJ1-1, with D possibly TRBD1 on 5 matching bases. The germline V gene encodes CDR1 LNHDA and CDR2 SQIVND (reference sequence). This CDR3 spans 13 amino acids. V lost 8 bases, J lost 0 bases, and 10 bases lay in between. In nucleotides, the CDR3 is TGTGCCAGTCGAGGACACTTGAACACTGAAGCTTTCTTT. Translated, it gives CASRGHLNTEAFF.

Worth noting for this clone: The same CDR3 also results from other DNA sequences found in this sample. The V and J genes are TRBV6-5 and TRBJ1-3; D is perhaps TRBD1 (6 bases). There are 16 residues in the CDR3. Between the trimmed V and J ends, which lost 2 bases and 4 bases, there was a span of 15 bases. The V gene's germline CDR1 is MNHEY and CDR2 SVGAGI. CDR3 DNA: TGTGCCAGCAGTTACACGGGGGGCGTATTGGGAAACACCATATATTTT. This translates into CASSYTGGVLGNTIYF.

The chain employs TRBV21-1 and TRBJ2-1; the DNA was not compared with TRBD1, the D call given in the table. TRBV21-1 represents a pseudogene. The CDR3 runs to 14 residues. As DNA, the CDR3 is TGTGCCAAGGGCCCGGACAGGGTCTACAATGAGCAGTTCTTC. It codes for CAKGPDRVYNEQFF.

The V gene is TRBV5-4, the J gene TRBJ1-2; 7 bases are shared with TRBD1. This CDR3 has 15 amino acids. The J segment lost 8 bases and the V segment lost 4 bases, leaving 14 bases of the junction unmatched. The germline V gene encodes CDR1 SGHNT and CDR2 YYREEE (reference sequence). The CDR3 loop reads CASSLDLGQVYGYTF. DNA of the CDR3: TGTGCCAGCAGCCTGGATCTCGGACAGGTCTACGGCTACACCTTC.

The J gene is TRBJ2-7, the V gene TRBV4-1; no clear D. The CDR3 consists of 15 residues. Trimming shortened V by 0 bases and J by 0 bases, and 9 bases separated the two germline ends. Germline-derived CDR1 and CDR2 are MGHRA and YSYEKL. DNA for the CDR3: TGCGCCAGCAGCCAAGACCCACGGTACTCCTACGAGCAGTACTTC. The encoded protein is CASSQDPRYSYEQYF.

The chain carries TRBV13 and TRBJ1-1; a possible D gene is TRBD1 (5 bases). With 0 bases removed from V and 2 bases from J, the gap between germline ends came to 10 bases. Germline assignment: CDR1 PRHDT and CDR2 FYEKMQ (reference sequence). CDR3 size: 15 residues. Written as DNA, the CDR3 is TGTGCCAGCAGCTTAGGGACAGCTAGTAACACTGAAGCTTTCTTT. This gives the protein CASSLGTASNTEAFF. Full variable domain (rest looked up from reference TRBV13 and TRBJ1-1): AAGVIQSPRHLIKEKRETATLKCYPIPRHDTVYWYQQGPGQDPQFLISFYEKMQSDKGSIPDRFSAQQFSDYHSELNMSSLELGDSALYFCASSLGTASNTEAFFGQGTRLTVV.

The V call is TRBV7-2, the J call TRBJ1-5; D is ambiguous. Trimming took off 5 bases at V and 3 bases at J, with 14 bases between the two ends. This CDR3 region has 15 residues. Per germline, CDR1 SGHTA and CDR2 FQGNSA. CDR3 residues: CASSAQYSPNQPQHF. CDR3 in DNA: TGTGCCAGCAGCGCCCAATACAGTCCCAATCAGCCCCAGCATTTT.

The CDR3 DNA reads as TGTGCCAGCAGTGAAGCGGCTAGCGGGGGGACGCTCCCAGATACGCAGTATTTT. The encoded protein is CASSEAASGGTLPDTQYF. The chain uses TRBV2 and TRBJ2-3; 11 positions match TRBD2. V gave up 0 bases and J gave up 4 bases; unmatched junction bases: 9. Per the germline V gene, CDR1 is SNHLY and CDR2 is FYNNEI. The CDR3 runs to 18 residues.

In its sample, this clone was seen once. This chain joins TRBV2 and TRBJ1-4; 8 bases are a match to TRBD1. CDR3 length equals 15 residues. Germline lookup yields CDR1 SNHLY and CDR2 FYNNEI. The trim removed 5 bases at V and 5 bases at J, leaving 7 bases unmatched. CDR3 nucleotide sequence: TGTGCCAGCAGTCCGACAGGGGCCTGGAATGAAAAACTGTTTTTT. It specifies CASSPTGAWNEKLFF. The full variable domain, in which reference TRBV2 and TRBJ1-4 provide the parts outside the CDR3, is EPEVTQTPSHQVTQMGQEVILRCVPISNHLYFYWYRQILGQKVEFLVSFYNNEISEKSEIFDDQFSVERPDGSNFTLKIRSTKLEDSAMYFCASSPTGAWNEKLFFGSGTQLSVL.

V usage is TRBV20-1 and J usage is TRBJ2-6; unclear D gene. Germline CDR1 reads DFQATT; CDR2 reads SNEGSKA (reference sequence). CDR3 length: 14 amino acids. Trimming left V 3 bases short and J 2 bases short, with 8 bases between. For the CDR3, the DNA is TGCAGTGCTAGTTCGGTGCCTGGGGCCAACGTCCTGACTTTC. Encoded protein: CSASSVPGANVLTF.

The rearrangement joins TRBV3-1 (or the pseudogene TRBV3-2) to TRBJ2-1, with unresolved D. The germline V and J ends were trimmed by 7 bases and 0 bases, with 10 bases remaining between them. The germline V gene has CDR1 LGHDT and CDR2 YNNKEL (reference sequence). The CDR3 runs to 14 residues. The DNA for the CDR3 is TGTGCCAGCACCCCTAGAGCCTCCTACAATGAGCAGTTCTTC. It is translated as CASTPRASYNEQFF.

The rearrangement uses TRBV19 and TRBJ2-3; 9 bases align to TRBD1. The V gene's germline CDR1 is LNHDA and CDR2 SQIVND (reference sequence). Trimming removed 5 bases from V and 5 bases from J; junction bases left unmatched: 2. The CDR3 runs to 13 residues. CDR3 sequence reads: CASSPDRGDTQYF. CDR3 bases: TGTGCCAGTAGTCCGGACAGGGGAGATACGCAGTATTTT.

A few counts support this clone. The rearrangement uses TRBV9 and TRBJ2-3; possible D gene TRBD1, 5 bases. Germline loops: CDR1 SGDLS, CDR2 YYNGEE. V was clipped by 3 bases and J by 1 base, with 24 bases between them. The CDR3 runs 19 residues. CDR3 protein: CASSAKPIIDSLGTDTQYF. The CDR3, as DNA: TGTGCCAGCAGCGCCAAACCAATAATAGACAGCCTCGGCACAGATACGCAGTATTTT.

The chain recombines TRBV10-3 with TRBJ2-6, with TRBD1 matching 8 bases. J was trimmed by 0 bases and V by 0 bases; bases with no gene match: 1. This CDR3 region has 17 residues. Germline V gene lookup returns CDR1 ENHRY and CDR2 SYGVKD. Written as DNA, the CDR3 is TGTGCCATCAGTGAGTCGGGACAGGACTCTGGGGCCAACGTCCTGACTTTC. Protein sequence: CAISESGQDSGANVLTF.

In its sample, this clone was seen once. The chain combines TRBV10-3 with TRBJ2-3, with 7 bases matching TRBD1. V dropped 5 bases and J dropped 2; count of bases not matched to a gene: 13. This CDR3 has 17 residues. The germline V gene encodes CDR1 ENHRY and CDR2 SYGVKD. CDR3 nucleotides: TGTGCCATCAGTATGAGGGTTAGACAGGGAGCCACAGATACGCAGTATTTT. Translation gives CAISMRVRQGATDTQYF.